The 31 T cell receptor beta chains below all came from one sample that was sequenced in a study of beta chain features in type 1 diabetes. Findings and caveats of the study: Type 1 diabetes patients showed a moderate but significant shortening of TCRB CDR3s in all four CD4+ subsets.

These receptors have no identified antigens. Of the isolated RNA, all was reverse transcribed, and so the sequenced material was expressed TCRB transcripts. Sequenced by immunoSEQ multiplex PCR; TCRdb stores in-frame clones only, minus some. The sample shows hundreds of thousands of clones, over 11% of them seen only once. The sequencing sample was made of naive CD4+ T cells from blood. The source is a man aged 18 to 29 with type 1 diabetes.

This clone was seen only a few times. This chain connects TRBV7-9 to TRBJ2-5; D ambiguous. CDR3 length: 10 residues. Looked up from germline, CDR1 is SEHNR and CDR2 is FQNEAQ (reference sequence). Trimming cost V 6 bases and J 5 bases, with 4 bases left between them. The CDR3 DNA reads TGTGCCAGCAGGGCGGAGACCCAGTACTTC. Protein product: CASRAETQYF.

The rearrangement links TRBV2 to TRBJ2-1; D tentatively reads TRBD1 or TRBD2 (5 bases each). Trimming removed 8 bases at V and 5 bases at J, with 13 bases between. The CDR3 runs to 13 residues. CDR1 and CDR2 (germline): SNHLY, FYNNEI. CDR3 protein: CASPLEGNNEQFF. CDR3 DNA: TGTGCCAGCCCTTTAGAGGGGAACAATGAGCAGTTCTTC.

In this sample, this clone turned up a few times. The rearrangement joins TRBV14 to TRBJ1-6, with D tentatively TRBD1 (5 bases). This CDR3 has 18 amino acids. CDR1 is SGHDN, CDR2 FVKESK, per germline. Trimming left V 0 bases short and J 4 bases short, with 16 bases between. CDR3 bases: TGTGCCAGCAGCCAAGAAGTCCTGGGGGACTTTTATAATTCACCCCTCCACTTT. It specifies CASSQEVLGDFYNSPLHF.

Only a few counts were recorded for this clone. The DNA for the CDR3 is TGTGCCTGGAGTATCGGGAACACCGGGGAGCTGTTTTTT. It translates to CAWSIGNTGELFF. The rearrangement links TRBV30 to TRBJ2-2, with D uncertain. There are 13 residues in the CDR3. The germline gives CDR1 GTSNPN, CDR2 SVGIG (reference sequence). V lost 2 bases to trimming and J lost 1 base, with 5 bases between them.

This clone was counted a few times. The chain joins TRBV9 to TRBJ2-7; D ambiguous. Per the germline V gene, CDR1 is SGDLS and CDR2 is YYNGEE. V shed 0 bases and J shed 6 bases, with 16 bases lying between them. The CDR3 has 15 amino acids. The CDR3 is CASSVDRGKPREQYF. The CDR3 DNA follows: TGTGCCAGCAGCGTAGATCGCGGTAAACCGCGCGAGCAGTACTTC.

CDR3 residues: CASSLTPTPNTGELFF. The CDR3 region has the DNA TGTGCCAGCAGTCTGACACCGACCCCGAACACCGGGGAGCTGTTTTTT. The rearrangement joins TRBV7-3 to TRBJ2-2; D ambiguous. The V gene's germline CDR1 is SGHTA and CDR2 FQGTGA. This CDR3 spans 16 amino acids. The V gene lost 6 bases and the J gene lost 0 bases, with 14 bases spanning the gap.

This clone was seen a handful of times. The chain combines TRBV9 with TRBJ2-7; D is unresolved. This CDR3 comprises 13 residues. The germline V and J ends were trimmed by 0 bases and 4 bases, with 8 bases remaining between them. CDR1 and CDR2 from the germline V gene are SGDLS and YYNGEE. For the CDR3, the DNA is TGTGCCAGCAGCGTAGGTTGGAGATACGAGCAGTACTTC. This gives the protein CASSVGWRYEQYF.

The rearrangement joins TRBV9 to TRBJ2-5; TRBD2 matches 10 bases. The V gene end was trimmed by 1 base and the J gene end by 2 bases; junction bases not matched to a gene: 2. The CDR3 is 15 residues long. Per germline, CDR1 SGDLS and CDR2 YYNGEE. The CDR3 is CASSVLSGGQETQYF. DNA for the CDR3: TGTGCCAGCAGCGTACTTAGCGGGGGGCAAGAGACCCAGTACTTC.

This clone came up a few times. CDR3 in DNA: TGCGCCAGCAGCCCCGGGACAGCAGCCGACGAGCAGTACTTC. It codes for CASSPGTAADEQYF. This chain joins TRBV5-1 and TRBJ2-7; 7 bases line up with TRBD1. The V gene's germline CDR1 is SGHRS and CDR2 YFSETQ. The CDR3 consists of 14 residues. The J segment lost 5 bases and the V segment lost 4 bases, leaving 9 bases of the junction unmatched.

The rearrangement links TRBV5-1 to TRBJ2-2; 10 bases line up with TRBD2. This CDR3 comprises 16 residues. Trimming cost V 4 bases and J 5 bases; bases outside gene matches: 8. Looked up from germline, CDR1 is SGHRS and CDR2 is YFSETQ. The DNA of the CDR3 is TGCGCCAGCAGCCTCAGCGGGGGGGCGCGGACCGGGGAGCTGTTTTTT. Its translation: CASSLSGGARTGELFF.

About this clone itself: This sample includes further DNA sequences coding for the same CDR3. The chain recombines TRBV7-9 with TRBJ1-1, with D unclear. The CDR3 covers 13 residues. Trimming left V 1 base short and J 1 base short, with 4 bases between. Germline CDR1 is SEHNR and CDR2 is FQNEAQ (reference sequence). DNA for the CDR3: TGTGCCAGCAGCTTAGAAGGGAACACTGAAGCTTTCTTT. Its protein product is CASSLEGNTEAFF. The full variable domain, its missing parts supplied by reference TRBV7-9 and TRBJ1-1, is DTGVSQNPRHKITKRGQNVTFRCDPISEHNRLYWYRQTLGQGPEFLTYFQNEAQLEKSRLLSDRFSAERPKGSFSTLEIQRTEQGDSAMYLCASSLEGNTEAFFGQGTRLTVV.

This clone turned up a few times. The rearrangement joins TRBV7-9 to TRBJ2-4; D possibly uses TRBD1 or TRBD2 (5 bases each). V lost 5 bases and J 0 bases, leaving 8 bases between the germline ends. Germline CDR1 is SEHNR and CDR2 is FQNEAQ (reference sequence). This CDR3 is 14 amino acids long. CDR3 region: CASSRDLAKNIQYF. Here the CDR3 DNA reads TGTGCCAGCAGCCGGGACCTAGCCAAAAACATTCAGTACTTC. The entire variable domain, with the rest obtained from reference TRBV7-9 and TRBJ2-4, is as follows: DTGVSQNPRHKITKRGQNVTFRCDPISEHNRLYWYRQTLGQGPEFLTYFQNEAQLEKSRLLSDRFSAERPKGSFSTLEIQRTEQGDSAMYLCASSRDLAKNIQYFGAGTRLSVL.

J is TRBJ2-3 and V is TRBV9; D may be TRBD2 (7 bases). Deletions cut 0 bases from V and 2 bases from J, with 16 bases between. Germline V gene sequence: CDR1 SGDLS, CDR2 YYNGEE. The CDR3 length is 17 residues. The CDR3 coding sequence is TGTGCCAGCAGCGTAGCTTTGGCGGGGGCCTACACAGATACGCAGTATTTT. It codes for CASSVALAGAYTDTQYF. The whole variable domain, filled in from reference TRBV9 and TRBJ2-3, reads DSGVTQTPKHLITATGQRVTLRCSPRSGDLSVYWYQQSLDQGLQFLIQYYNGEERAKGNILERFSAQQFPDLHSELNLSSLELGDSALYFCASSVALAGAYTDTQYFGPGTRLTVL.

The V and J genes are TRBV6-6 and TRBJ1-5; D perhaps matches TRBD1 (6 bases). Germline CDR1 and CDR2: MNHNY and SVGAGI (reference sequence). The CDR3 length is 14 residues. Trimming took 2 bases from V and 1 from J, leaving 6 bases between them. The CDR3 nucleotides read TGTGCCAGCAGTTACACAGGGAGCAATCAGCCCCAGCATTTT. It encodes CASSYTGSNQPQHF.

The chain recombines TRBV5-8 with TRBJ2-2; 7 bases align to TRBD1. CDR1 and CDR2 (germline): SGHTS, YDEGEE. Trimming at V came to 4 bases and at J to 11 bases, leaving 5 bases not matched to a gene. The CDR3 is 12 amino acids. The CDR3 sequence is CASSPGQVELFF. CDR3 in DNA: TGTGCCAGCAGCCCTGGACAGGTCGAGCTGTTTTTT.

This clone turned up a few times. V is TRBV7-2 and J is TRBJ2-7; tentatively, D is TRBD1 (5 bases). The V end was cut by 6 bases, the J end by 2 bases, with 14 bases between. CDR3 length: 14 amino acids. Germline-derived CDR1 and CDR2 are SGHTA and FQGNSA. CDR3 region: CASRYDRAAYEQYF. The CDR3 DNA is TGTGCCAGCAGGTATGACAGAGCCGCCTACGAGCAGTACTTC.

This chain uses TRBV7-9 with TRBJ2-5; D may be TRBD2 (6 bases). The V end was cut by 1 base, the J end by 2 bases, with 17 bases between. Germline-derived CDR1 and CDR2 are SEHNR and FQNEAQ (reference sequence). This CDR3 has 17 residues. The CDR3 DNA sequence: TGTGCCAGCAGCTTAGAACGATTAGCGGCGTTACAAGAGACCCAGTACTTC. Amino acids: CASSLERLAALQETQYF.

This clone has just a few counts. CDR3 nucleotides: TGTGCCAGCAGTGACGGACTAGCCAGCTCCTACAATGAGCAGTTCTTC. This sequence encodes CASSDGLASSYNEQFF. This rearrangement joins TRBV2 to TRBJ2-1, with TRBD2 matching over 8 bases. The CDR3 spans 16 residues. Trimming at V came to 3 bases and at J to 0 bases, leaving 4 bases not matched to a gene. Germline CDR1 SNHLY, CDR2 FYNNEI.

The chain recombines TRBV9 with TRBJ2-1; 10 nucleotides line up with TRBD2. The J segment lost 0 bases and the V segment lost 4 bases, leaving 13 bases of the junction unmatched. Germline values: CDR1 SGDLS, CDR2 YYNGEE. This CDR3 has 19 amino acids. DNA for the CDR3: TGTGCCAGCAGCTCTGGGACTAGCGCGTTCTTTAGCTCCTACAATGAGCAGTTCTTC. Translation gives CASSSGTSAFFSSYNEQFF.

The rearrangement links TRBV30 to TRBJ2-7; no definite D call. Germline values: CDR1 GTSNPN, CDR2 SVGIG (reference sequence). The V gene lost 0 bases and the J gene lost 3 bases, with 12 bases spanning the gap. The CDR3 consists of 14 residues. CDR3 DNA: TGTGCCTGGAGTGTACATGGCGCTTTCTACGAGCAGTACTTC. This gives the protein CAWSVHGAFYEQYF.

This clone was counted only a few times. The chain has TRBV11-2 and TRBJ2-7; no clear D. Trimming removed 2 bases from V and 0 bases from J, with 11 bases in between. CDR1 is SGHAT and CDR2 is FQNNGV in the germline V gene. There are 15 residues in the CDR3. CDR3 region: CASSLRVRSSYEQYF. CDR3 bases: TGTGCCAGCAGCTTAAGGGTTAGGAGCTCCTACGAGCAGTACTTC.

The V call is TRBV30, the J call TRBJ2-3; weak D call: TRBD1 (6 bases). This CDR3 comprises 15 residues. V lost 7 bases and J 3 bases, leaving 20 bases between the germline ends. Germline loops: CDR1 GTSNPN, CDR2 SVGIG (reference sequence). The CDR3 spells CAYTGHPQGTDTQYF. The CDR3, as DNA: TGTGCCTACACCGGACACCCCCAGGGGACAGATACGCAGTATTTT.

This clone was counted a few times. The gene calls are TRBV28 and TRBJ2-2; the D call may be TRBD1 or TRBD2 (5 bases each). With 7 bases removed from V and 0 bases from J, the gap between germline ends came to 9 bases. The germline V gene has CDR1 MDHEN and CDR2 SYDVKM. This CDR3 comprises 14 residues. CDR3 amino acids: CASTRGANTGELFF. CDR3 DNA sequence: TGTGCCAGCACGAGAGGGGCGAACACCGGGGAGCTGTTTTTT.

The chain carries TRBV25-1 and TRBJ2-2; D uncertain. CDR3 length: 14 amino acids. V lost 2 bases to trimming and J lost 4 bases, with 8 bases between them. The germline V gene encodes CDR1 MGHDK and CDR2 SYGVNS. The CDR3, as DNA: TGTGCCAGCAGTGAAAGACCCGGCACCGGGGAGCTGTTTTTT. Translating it yields CASSERPGTGELFF.

This clone has only a few counts. The rearrangement joins TRBV7-2 to TRBJ2-4; D is perhaps TRBD1 (7 bases). The CDR3 loop spans 16 amino acids. V was clipped by 4 bases and J by 13 bases, with 26 bases between them. The germline CDR1 and CDR2 sequences are SGHTA and FQGNSA. This CDR3 reads CASSSGRDFPRGLQYF. The CDR3 region has the DNA TGTGCCAGCAGCTCCGGACGGGACTTCCCCAGGGGGTTGCAGTACTTC.

Points on this clone: Other DNA sequences of this sample code for an identical CDR3. The J gene is TRBJ2-1, the V gene TRBV6-5; TRBD1 aligns across 9 bases. The CDR3 length is 15 residues. The germline gives CDR1 MNHEY, CDR2 SVGAGI. With 0 bases clipped from V and 4 bases from J, the junction kept 1 base outside the gene matches. The CDR3 nucleotides are TGTGCCAGCAGTTACTCGGGACAGGGTTACAATGAGCAGTTCTTC. This gives the protein CASSYSGQGYNEQFF.

The CDR3 protein is CAARGSGYEQYF. In DNA, the CDR3 is TGTGCTGCGCGTGGTAGCGGCTACGAGCAGTACTTC. The rearrangement uses TRBV30 and TRBJ2-7, with D perhaps matching TRBD2 (6 bases). This CDR3 has 12 amino acids. The germline V gene has CDR1 GTSNPN and CDR2 SVGIG (reference sequence).

The chain couples TRBV29-1 to TRBJ2-7, with TRBD1 matching 11 bases. V lost 7 bases and J lost 0; bases outside the gene matches: 2. Germline V CDR1 and CDR2: SQVTM, ANQGSEA. The CDR3 covers 13 residues. CDR3 in amino acids: CSAGTGGSYEQYF. CDR3 in DNA: TGCAGCGCCGGGACAGGGGGCTCCTACGAGCAGTACTTC.

This clone was observed a few times. The CDR3 loop is CASRSGGDGYTF. The DNA for the CDR3 is TGTGCCAGCAGGTCAGGAGGAGATGGCTACACCTTC. This rearrangement joins TRBV28 to TRBJ1-2; D unclear. The CDR3 totals 12 residues. V gave up 6 bases and J gave up 6 bases, with 11 bases separating them. The germline V gene has CDR1 MDHEN and CDR2 SYDVKM.

This chain connects TRBV5-4 to TRBJ1-2; TRBD1 might be the D (6 bases). CDR1 is SGHNT and CDR2 is YYREEE in the germline V gene (reference sequence). The germline V and J ends were trimmed by 1 base and 5 bases, with 12 bases remaining between them. This CDR3 spans 14 amino acids. The DNA for the CDR3 is TGTGCCAGCAGCTTGTATGTAGGGGGATATGGCTACACCTTC. Protein product: CASSLYVGGYGYTF.

Worth noting for this clone: In the same sample, other DNA sequences code for this CDR3. This sequence joins TRBV2 and TRBJ1-2; possibly TRBD1 for D (5 bases). V was shortened by 3 bases and J by 4 bases, with 9 bases between the two germline ends. This CDR3 has 13 residues. The germline gives CDR1 SNHLY, CDR2 FYNNEI. CDR3 residues: CASSEGTGYGYTF. The DNA for the CDR3 is TGTGCCAGCAGTGAGGGGACCGGCTATGGCTACACCTTC.